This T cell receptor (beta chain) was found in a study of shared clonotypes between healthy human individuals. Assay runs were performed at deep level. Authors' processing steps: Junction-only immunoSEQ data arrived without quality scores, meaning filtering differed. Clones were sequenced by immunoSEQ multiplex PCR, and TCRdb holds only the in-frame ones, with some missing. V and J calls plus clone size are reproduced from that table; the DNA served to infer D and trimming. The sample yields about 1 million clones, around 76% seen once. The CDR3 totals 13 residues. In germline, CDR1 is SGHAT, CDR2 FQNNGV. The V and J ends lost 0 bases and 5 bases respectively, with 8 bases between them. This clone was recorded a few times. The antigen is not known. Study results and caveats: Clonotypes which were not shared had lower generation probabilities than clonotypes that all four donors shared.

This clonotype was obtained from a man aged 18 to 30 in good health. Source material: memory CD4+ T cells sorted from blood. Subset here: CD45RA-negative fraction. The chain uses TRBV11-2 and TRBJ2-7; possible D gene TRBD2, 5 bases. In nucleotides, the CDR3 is TGTGCCAGCAGCTTAGATCTGAGGGACGAGCAGTACTTC. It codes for CASSLDLRDEQYF.